This T cell receptor (beta chain) emerged from a study of cytomegalovirus exposure and HLA in healthy donors. General observations from the study: The study listed under 200 cytomegalovirus-associated TCR beta chains.

Concerning this clone: What it binds is not known. A junction boundary mismatches the germline segment, possibly from a read error.

The primer mix had 60 Vbeta and 13 Jbeta primers. Measured with immunoSEQ multiplex PCR; TCRdb has only the in-frame clones, and not every one. Found here are approximately 140,000 clones, over 75% of them singletons; the top ten hold 1.8%. CDR1 is SGHRS, CDR2 YFSETQ, per germline. The CDR3 loop spans 21 amino acids. Sequences were obtained from PBMCs. The origin of this receptor is a man in his forties in good health and CMV-seronegative. The V gene is TRBV5-1, the J gene TRBJ2-6; 16 bases agree with TRBD2. CDR3 in DNA: TGCGCCAGCAGCGCGGGACTAGCGGGAGGGGTTATGAGCTCTGGGGCCAACGGCCTGACTTTC. Residues: CASSAGLAGGVMSSGANGLTF.